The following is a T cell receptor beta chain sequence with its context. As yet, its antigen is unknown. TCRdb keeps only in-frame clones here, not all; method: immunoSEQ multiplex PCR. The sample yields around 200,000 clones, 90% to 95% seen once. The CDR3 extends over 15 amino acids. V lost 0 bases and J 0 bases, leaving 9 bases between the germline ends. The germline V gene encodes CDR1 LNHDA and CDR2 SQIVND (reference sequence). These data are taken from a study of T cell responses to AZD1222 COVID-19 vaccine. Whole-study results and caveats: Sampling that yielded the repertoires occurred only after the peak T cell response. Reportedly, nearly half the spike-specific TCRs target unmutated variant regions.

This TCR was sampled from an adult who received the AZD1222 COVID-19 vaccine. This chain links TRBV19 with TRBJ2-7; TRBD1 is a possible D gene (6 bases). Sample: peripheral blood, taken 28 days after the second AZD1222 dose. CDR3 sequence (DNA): TGTGCCAGTAGTATAGAGCCAGGGGCCTCCTACGAGCAGTACTTC. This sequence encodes CASSIEPGASYEQYF.